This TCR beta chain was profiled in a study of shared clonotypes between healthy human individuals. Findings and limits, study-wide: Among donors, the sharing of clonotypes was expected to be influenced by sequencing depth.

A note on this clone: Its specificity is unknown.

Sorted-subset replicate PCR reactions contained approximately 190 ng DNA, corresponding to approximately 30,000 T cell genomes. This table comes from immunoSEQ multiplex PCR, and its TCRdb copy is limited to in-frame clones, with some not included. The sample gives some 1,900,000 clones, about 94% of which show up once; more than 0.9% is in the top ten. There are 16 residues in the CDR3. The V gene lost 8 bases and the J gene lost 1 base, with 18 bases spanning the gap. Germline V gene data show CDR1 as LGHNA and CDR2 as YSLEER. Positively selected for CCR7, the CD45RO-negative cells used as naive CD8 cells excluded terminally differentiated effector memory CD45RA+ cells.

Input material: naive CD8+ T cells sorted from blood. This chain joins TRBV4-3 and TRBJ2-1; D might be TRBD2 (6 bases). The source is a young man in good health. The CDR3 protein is CASADGRRLSYNEQFF. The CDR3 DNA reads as TGCGCCAGCGCGGACGGGAGACGGCTTTCCTACAATGAGCAGTTCTTC.